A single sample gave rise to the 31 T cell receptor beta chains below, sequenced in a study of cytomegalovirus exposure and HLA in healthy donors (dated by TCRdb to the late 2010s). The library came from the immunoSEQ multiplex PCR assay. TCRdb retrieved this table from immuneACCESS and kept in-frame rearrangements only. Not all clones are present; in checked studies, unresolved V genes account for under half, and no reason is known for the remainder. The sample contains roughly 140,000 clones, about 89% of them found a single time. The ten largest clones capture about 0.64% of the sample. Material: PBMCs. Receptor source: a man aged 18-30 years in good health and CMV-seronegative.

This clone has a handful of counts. In DNA, the CDR3 is TGTGCCAGCAGCGTTTTGGGGCAGAGCTCCTACAATGAGCAGTTCTTC. Its translation is CASSVLGQSSYNEQFF. The genes are TRBV9 and TRBJ2-1, with a tentative D call TRBD1 (5 bases). The V and J ends lost 2 bases and 0 bases respectively, with 12 bases between them. This CDR3 contains 16 residues. Germline lookup yields CDR1 SGDLS and CDR2 YYNGEE.

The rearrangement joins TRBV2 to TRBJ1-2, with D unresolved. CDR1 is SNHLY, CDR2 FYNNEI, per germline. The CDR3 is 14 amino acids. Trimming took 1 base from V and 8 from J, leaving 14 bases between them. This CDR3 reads CASSEDLRGPGYTF. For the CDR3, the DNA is TGTGCCAGCAGTGAAGATTTACGGGGTCCCGGCTACACCTTC.

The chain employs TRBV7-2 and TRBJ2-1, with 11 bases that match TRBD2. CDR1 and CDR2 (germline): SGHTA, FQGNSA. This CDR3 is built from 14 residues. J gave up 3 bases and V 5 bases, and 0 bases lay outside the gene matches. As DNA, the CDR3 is TGTGCCAGCAGCGGACTAGCGGGCTACAATGAGCAGTTCTTC. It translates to CASSGLAGYNEQFF.

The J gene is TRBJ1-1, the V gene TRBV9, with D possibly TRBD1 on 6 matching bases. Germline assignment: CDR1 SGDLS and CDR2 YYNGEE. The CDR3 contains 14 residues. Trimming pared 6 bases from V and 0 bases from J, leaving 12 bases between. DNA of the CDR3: TGTGCCAGCACCAGTTACAGGGTGAACACTGAAGCTTTCTTT. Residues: CASTSYRVNTEAFF.

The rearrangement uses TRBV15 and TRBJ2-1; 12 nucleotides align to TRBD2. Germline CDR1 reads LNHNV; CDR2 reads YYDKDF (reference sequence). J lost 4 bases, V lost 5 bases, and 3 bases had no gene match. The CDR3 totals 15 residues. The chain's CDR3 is CATSPGLAGYNEQFF. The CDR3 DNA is TGTGCCACCAGCCCAGGACTAGCGGGATACAATGAGCAGTTCTTC.

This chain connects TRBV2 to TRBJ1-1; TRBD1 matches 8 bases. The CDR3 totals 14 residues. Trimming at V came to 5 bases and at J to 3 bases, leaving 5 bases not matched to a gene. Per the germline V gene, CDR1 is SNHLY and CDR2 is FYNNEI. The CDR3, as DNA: TGTGCCAGCAGTAGGACAGGGTGGGACACTGAAGCTTTCTTT. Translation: CASSRTGWDTEAFF.

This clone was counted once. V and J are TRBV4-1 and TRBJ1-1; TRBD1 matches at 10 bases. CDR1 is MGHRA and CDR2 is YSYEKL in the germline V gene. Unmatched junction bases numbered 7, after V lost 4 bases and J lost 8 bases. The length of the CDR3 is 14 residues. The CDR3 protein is CASSPRTGGWEAFF. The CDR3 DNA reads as TGCGCCAGCAGCCCACGGACAGGGGGTTGGGAAGCTTTCTTT.

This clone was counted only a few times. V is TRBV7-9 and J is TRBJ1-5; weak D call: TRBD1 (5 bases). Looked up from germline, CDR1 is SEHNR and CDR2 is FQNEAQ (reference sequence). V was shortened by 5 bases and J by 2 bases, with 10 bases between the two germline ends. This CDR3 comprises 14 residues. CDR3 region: CASSPSGGNQPQHF. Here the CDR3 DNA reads TGTGCCAGCAGCCCGTCGGGGGGCAATCAGCCCCAGCATTTT.

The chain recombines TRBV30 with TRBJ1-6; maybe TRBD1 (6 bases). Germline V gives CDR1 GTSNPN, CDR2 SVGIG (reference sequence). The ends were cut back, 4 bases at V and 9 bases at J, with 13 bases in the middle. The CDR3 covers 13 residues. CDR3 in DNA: TGTGCCTGGAATTCAGGGGAGGGTTCACCCCTCCACTTT. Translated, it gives CAWNSGEGSPLHF.

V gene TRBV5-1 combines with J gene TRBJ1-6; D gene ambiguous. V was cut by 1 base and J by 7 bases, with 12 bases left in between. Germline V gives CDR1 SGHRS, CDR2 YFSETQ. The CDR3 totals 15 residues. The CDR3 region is CASSLLIGENSPLHF. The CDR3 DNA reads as TGCGCCAGCAGCTTGCTTATCGGGGAAAATTCACCCCTCCACTTT.

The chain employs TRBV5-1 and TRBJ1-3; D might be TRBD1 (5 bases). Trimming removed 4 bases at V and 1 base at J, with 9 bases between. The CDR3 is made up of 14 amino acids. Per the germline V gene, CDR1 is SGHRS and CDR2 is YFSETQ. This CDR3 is CASSAAGSGNTIYF. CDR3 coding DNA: TGCGCCAGCAGCGCCGCAGGGTCTGGAAACACCATATATTTT.

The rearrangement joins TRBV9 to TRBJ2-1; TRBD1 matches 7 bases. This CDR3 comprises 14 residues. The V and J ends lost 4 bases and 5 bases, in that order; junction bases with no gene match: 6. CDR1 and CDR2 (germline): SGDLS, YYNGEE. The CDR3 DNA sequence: TGTGCCAGCAGCCACAGGGGTGTAAACAATGAGCAGTTCTTC. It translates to CASSHRGVNNEQFF.

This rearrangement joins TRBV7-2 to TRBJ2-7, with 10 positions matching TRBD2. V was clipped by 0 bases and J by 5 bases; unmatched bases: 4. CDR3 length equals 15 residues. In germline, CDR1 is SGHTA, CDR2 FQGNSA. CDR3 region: CASSLASGRFNEQYV. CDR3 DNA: TGTGCCAGCAGCTTAGCTAGCGGGAGGTTTAACGAGCAGTACGTC.

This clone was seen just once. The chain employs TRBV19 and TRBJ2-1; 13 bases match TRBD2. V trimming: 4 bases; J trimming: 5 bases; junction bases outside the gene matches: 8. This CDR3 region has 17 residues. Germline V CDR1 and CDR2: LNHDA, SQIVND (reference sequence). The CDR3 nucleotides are TGTGCCAGTAGTACAAGACTAGCGGGAGGCCCCCACAATGAGCAGTTCTTC. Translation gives CASSTRLAGGPHNEQFF.

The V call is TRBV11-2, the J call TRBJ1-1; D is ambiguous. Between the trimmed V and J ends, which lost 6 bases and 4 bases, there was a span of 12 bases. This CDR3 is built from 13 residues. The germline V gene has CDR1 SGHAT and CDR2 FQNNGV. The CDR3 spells CASSWTGGTEAFF. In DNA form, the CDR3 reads TGTGCCAGCAGTTGGACGGGAGGCACTGAAGCTTTCTTT.

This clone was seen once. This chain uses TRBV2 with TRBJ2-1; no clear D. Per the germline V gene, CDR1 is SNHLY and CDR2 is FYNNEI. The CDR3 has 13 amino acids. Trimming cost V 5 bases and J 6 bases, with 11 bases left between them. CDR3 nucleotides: TGTGCCAGCAGTTCCACCACCGGCAATGAGCAGTTCTTC. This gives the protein CASSSTTGNEQFF.

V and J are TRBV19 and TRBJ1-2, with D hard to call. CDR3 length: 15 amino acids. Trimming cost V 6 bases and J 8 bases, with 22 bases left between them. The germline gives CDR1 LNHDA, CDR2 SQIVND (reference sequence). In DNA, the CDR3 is TGTGCCAGTAGACTCGGGCGGGCCGCATCAATCGGCTACACCTTC. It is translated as CASRLGRAASIGYTF. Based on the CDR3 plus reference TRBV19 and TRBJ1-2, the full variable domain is DGGITQSPKYLFRKEGQNVTLSCEQNLNHDAMYWYRQDPGQGLRLIYYSQIVNDFQKGDIAEGYSVSREKKESFPLTVTSAQKNPTAFYLCASRLGRAASIGYTFGSGTRLTVV.

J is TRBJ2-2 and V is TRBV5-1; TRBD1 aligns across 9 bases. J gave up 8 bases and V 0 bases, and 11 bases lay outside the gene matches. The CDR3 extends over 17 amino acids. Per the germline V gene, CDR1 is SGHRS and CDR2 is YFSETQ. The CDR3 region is CASSLDSRTGEGGELFF. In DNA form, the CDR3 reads TGCGCCAGCAGCTTGGATAGTAGGACAGGGGAAGGTGGGGAGCTGTTTTTT.

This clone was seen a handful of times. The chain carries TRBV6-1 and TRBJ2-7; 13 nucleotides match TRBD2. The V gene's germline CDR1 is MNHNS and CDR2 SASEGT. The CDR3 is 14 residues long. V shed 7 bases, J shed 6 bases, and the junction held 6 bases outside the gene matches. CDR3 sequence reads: CASKGLAGVSEQYV. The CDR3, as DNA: TGTGCCAGCAAAGGACTAGCGGGAGTATCCGAGCAGTACGTC.

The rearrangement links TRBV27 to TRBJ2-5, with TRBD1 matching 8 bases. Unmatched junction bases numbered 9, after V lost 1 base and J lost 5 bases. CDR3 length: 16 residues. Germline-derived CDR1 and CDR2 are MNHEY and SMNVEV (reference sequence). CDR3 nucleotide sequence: TGTGCCAGCAGTTTATTCGCAGGGGGCGGTCTGGAGACCCAGTACTTC. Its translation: CASSLFAGGGLETQYF.

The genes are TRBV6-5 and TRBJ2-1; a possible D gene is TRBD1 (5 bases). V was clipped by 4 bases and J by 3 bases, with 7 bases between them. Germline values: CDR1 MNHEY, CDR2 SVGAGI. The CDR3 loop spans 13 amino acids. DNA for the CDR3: TGTGCCAGCAGTTCCGACAGCTACAATGAGCAGTTCTTC. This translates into CASSSDSYNEQFF.

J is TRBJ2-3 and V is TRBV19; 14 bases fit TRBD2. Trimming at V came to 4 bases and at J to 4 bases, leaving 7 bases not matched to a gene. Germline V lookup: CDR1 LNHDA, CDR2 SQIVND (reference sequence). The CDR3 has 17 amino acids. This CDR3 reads CASSSGTSGSGADTQYF. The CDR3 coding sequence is TGTGCCAGTAGTAGCGGGACTAGCGGGAGCGGTGCAGATACGCAGTATTTT.

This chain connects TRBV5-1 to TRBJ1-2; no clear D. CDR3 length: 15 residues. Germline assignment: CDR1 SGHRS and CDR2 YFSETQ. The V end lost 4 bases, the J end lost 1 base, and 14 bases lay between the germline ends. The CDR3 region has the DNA TGCGCCAGCAGCGCCTCGGGAGCTCTTAACTATGGCTACACCTTC. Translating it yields CASSASGALNYGYTF.

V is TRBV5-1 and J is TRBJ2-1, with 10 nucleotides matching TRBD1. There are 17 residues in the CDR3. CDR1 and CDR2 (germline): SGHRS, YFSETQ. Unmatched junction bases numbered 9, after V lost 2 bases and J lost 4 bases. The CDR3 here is CASSLTGQGFNYNEQFF. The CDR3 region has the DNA TGCGCCAGCAGCTTAACGGGACAGGGGTTCAATTACAATGAGCAGTTCTTC.

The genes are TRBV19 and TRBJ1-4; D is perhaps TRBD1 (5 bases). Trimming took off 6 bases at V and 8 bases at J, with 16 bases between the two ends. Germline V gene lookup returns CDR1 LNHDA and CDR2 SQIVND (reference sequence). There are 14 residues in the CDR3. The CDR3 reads CASRLPRVGEKLFF. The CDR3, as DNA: TGTGCCAGTAGACTACCCAGGGTTGGCGAAAAACTGTTTTTT. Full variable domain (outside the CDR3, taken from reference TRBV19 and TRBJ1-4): DGGITQSPKYLFRKEGQNVTLSCEQNLNHDAMYWYRQDPGQGLRLIYYSQIVNDFQKGDIAEGYSVSREKKESFPLTVTSAQKNPTAFYLCASRLPRVGEKLFFGSGTQLSVL.

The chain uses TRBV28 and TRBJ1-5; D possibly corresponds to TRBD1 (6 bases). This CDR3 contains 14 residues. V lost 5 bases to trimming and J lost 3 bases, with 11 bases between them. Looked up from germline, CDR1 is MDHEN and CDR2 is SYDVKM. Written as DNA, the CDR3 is TGTGCCAGCAGTCCTAGACAGGACAATCAGCCCCAGCATTTT. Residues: CASSPRQDNQPQHF. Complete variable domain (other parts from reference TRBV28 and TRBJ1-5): DVKVTQSSRYLVKRTGEKVFLECVQDMDHENMFWYRQDPGLGLRLIYFSYDVKMKEKGDIPEGYSVSREKKERFSLILESASTNQTSMYLCASSPRQDNQPQHFGDGTRLSIL.

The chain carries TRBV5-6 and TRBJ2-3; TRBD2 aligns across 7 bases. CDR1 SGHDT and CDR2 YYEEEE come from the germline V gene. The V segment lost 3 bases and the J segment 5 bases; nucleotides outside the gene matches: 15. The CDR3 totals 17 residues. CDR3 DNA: TGTGCCAGCAGCTCCCGATTTGCGGGAGTGATTGAAGATACGCAGTATTTT. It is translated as CASSSRFAGVIEDTQYF.

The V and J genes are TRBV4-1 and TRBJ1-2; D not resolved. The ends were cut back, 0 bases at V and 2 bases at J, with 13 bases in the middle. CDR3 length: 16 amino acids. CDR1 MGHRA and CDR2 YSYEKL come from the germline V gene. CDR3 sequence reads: CASSQDLQIPNYGYTF. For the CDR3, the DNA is TGCGCCAGCAGCCAAGATCTACAGATCCCCAACTATGGCTACACCTTC.

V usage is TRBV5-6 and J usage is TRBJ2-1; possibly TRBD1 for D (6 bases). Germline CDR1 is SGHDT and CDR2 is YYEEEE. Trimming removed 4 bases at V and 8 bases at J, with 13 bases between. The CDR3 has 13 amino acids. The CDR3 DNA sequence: TGTGCCAGCAGCACCCTCGAGGGGGATGAGCAGTTCTTC. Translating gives CASSTLEGDEQFF.

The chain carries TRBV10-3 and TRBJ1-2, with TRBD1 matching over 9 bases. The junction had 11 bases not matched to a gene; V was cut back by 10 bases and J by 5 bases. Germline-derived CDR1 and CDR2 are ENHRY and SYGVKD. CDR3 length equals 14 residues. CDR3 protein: CATQGTGQNYGYTF. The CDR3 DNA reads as TGTGCCACTCAAGGGACAGGGCAAAATTATGGCTACACCTTC.

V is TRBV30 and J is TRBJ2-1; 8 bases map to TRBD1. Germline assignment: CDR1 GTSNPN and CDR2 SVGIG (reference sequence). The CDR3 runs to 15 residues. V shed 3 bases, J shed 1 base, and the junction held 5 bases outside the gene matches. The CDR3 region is CAWRDREKSYNEQFF. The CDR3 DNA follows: TGTGCCTGGAGGGACAGGGAAAAGTCCTACAATGAGCAGTTCTTC.